This is a list of T cell receptor beta chains from one sample in a study of cytomegalovirus exposure and HLA in healthy donors. Sequencing was performed with immunoSEQ multiplex PCR; in TCRdb, only in-frame clones are kept and a portion is missing. The sample has 30,000 to 35,000 clones, and its top ten clones hold roughly 3.5%. Input material: PBMCs. The receptor source for this set is a middle-aged woman in good health and CMV-seropositive. Each CDR3 is given with its conserved first and last residue. D genes are given only for firm matches.

-,TRBJ2-3,TRBV18,TGTGCCAGCTCACCATCACAGAAGCTAACAGATACGCAGTATTTT,CASSPSQKLTDTQYF
TRBD1,TRBJ2-7,TRBV28,TGTGCCAGCCAAGGACAGGGCTACGAGCAGTACTTC,CASQGQGYEQYF
-,TRBJ2-2,TRBV7-9,TGTGCCAGCGTGAGGAAAGACTACGCGAACACCGGGGAGCTGTTTTTT,CASVRKDYANTGELFF
-,TRBJ2-7,TRBV7-3,TGTGCCAGCAGCTCTACGGCCCGCAGGACCTACGAGCAGTACTTC,CASSSTARRTYEQYF
TRBD2,TRBJ2-3,TRBV4-1,TGCGCCAGCAGCCTCCGGACTAGCGGGAGTGTCCGGGATACGCAGTATTTT,CASSLRTSGSVRDTQYF
-,TRBJ1-2,TRBV6-6,TGTGCCAGCAGCCGAGAGGGTGATGGCTACACCTTC,CASSREGDGYTF
TRBD1,TRBJ2-7,TRBV30,TGTGCCTGGAACCCACTCGGACAGGGGAGATACGAGCAGTACTTC,CAWNPLGQGRYEQYF
-,TRBJ2-7,TRBV7-5,TGTGCCAGAAGCCCCCCCGGGACAGGGATTCTTTACGAGCAGTACTTC,CARSPPGTGILYEQYF
-,TRBJ2-1,TRBV6-5,TGTGCCAGCAGTTACGGGAGCTCCTACAATGAGCAGTTCTTC,CASSYGSSYNEQFF
TRBD2,TRBJ2-1,TRBV28,TGTGCCAGCACCAGGGCCGGGACTAACTACAATGAGCAGTTCTTC,CASTRAGTNYNEQFF
TRBD1,TRBJ2-7,TRBV6-7,TGTGCCAGCAGTTCCAGGACAGGGCGCCATGACTACGAGCAGTACTTC,CASSSRTGRHDYEQYF
-,TRBJ2-4,TRBV5-1,TGCGCCAGCTCTGAGGGAAACATTCAGTACTTC,CASSEGNIQYF
TRBD1,TRBJ2-6,TRBV18,TGTGCCAGCTGTACCGGGACAGGGGGCCCTGGGGCCAACGTCCTGACTTTC,CASCTGTGGPGANVLTF
-,TRBJ2-5,TRBV5-1,TGCGCCAGCAGCTTTGGACAGCAAGAGACCCAGTACTTC,CASSFGQQETQYF
-,TRBJ2-7,TRBV7-6,TGTGCCAGCAGTCGGGGAGCCGCTGACGAGCAGTACTTC,CASSRGAADEQYF
-,TRBJ2-7,TRBV19,TGTGCCAGTAGTATAGATCCGGCTAGCGAAAAGATCTACGAGCAGTACTTC,CASSIDPASEKIYEQYF
TRBD2,TRBJ2-3,TRBV27,TGTGCCAGCAGTTTCGTGGGAGGGCAAGAGGCAGATACGCAGTATTTT,CASSFVGGQEADTQYF
TRBD1,TRBJ1-5,TRBV30,TGTGCCTGGAGTTATACAGGGGGTCAGCCCCAGCATTTT,CAWSYTGGQPQHF
-,TRBJ2-2,TRBV5-4,TGTGCCAGCAGCTCCCAGTTCGCGAACACCGGGGAGCTGTTTTTT,CASSSQFANTGELFF
-,TRBJ1-1,TRBV14,TGTGCCAGCAGGGCCTCAGGGGTGAACACTGAAGCTTTCTTT,CASRASGVNTEAFF
TRBD2,TRBJ2-5,TRBV7-2,TGTGCCAGCAGCTCAGGACTAGCCGTAGTGGAGACCCAGTACTTC,CASSSGLAVVETQYF
TRBD2,TRBJ2-5,TRBV6-5,TGTGCCAGCAGTAGAGGGGAGGGAGAGACCCAGTACTTC,CASSRGEGETQYF
TRBD2,TRBJ2-7,TRBV6-5,TGTGCCAGCAGGACTGGACTAGCCTACGAGCAGTACTTC,CASRTGLAYEQYF
TRBD1,TRBJ1-2,TRBV4-3,TGCGCCAGCAGCCAATATACAGGGGGCACCTATGGCTACACCTTC,CASSQYTGGTYGYTF
TRBD1,TRBJ2-7,TRBV5-1,TGCGCCAGCAGGGACCCCCCCGGACAGGGGGCTTACGAGCAGTACTTC,CASRDPPGQGAYEQYF
TRBD1,TRBJ1-2,TRBV29-1,TGCAGCGTTGAAGGGACAGGGGTTAGTGGCTACACCTTC,CSVEGTGVSGYTF
-,TRBJ2-1,TRBV19,TGTGCCAGTAGTCCCGGGAGTGGGAATGAGCAGTTCTTC,CASSPGSGNEQFF
-,TRBJ2-7,TRBV30,TGTGCCTGGAGTCCCAGGGACTCCTACGAGCAGTACTTC,CAWSPRDSYEQYF
TRBD1,TRBJ2-4,TRBV7-3,TGTGCCAGCAGCCTGGGACAGGGGAACATTCAGTACTTC,CASSLGQGNIQYF
-,TRBJ2-5,TRBV13,TGTGCCAGCAATTCCGAGGAGCAGGGCCAAGAGACCCAGTACTTC,CASNSEEQGQETQYF
TRBD1,TRBJ2-7,TRBV7-2,TGTGCCAGCAGCTCAAATCCGGGACAGGGGAGCTCCTACGAGCAGTACTTC,CASSSNPGQGSSYEQYF
TRBD1,TRBJ2-7,TRBV20-1,TGCAGTGCACGGACAGGGGTCGAGCAGTACTTC,CSARTGVEQYF
TRBD1,TRBJ2-7,TRBV6-1,TGTGCCAGCAGTGAATACAGGGGATCAGCGGACTCCTACGAGCAGTACTTC,CASSEYRGSADSYEQYF
TRBD2,TRBJ2-7,TRBV9,TGTGCCAGCAGCGTTACCTTCAGCGGGAGCGGTGAGCAGTACTTC,CASSVTFSGSGEQYF
TRBD2,TRBJ2-1,TRBV30,TGTGCCTGGAGTGTAGATAGCGGGAATGAGCAGTTCTTC,CAWSVDSGNEQFF